A selection of T cell receptor beta chains follows, all from one sample in a study of PD-1 blockade in classical Hodgkin lymphoma. Repertoires were generated with immunoSEQ multiplex PCR, while TCRdb's copy carries only in-frame clones and drops some. The repertoire has about 40,000 clones, over 80% of them found once; the top ten carry roughly 10%. The sample was peripheral blood mononuclear cells (PBMCs), taken at baseline. These TCRs come from a human donor with classical Hodgkin lymphoma. Each CDR3 is given with its conserved first and last residue. A D gene is named only where the DNA matches it firmly. The size entry is marked missing in some rows and otherwise reads once, few, many or a size class.

TRBJ1-1	TRBD1	TRBV11-2	-	CASSNGQGKVNTEAFF	TGTGCCAGCAGCAATGGACAGGGAAAAGTGAACACTGAAGCTTTCTTT
TRBJ1-5	-	TRBV4-2	medium-sized	CASSRASGKGNNQPQHF	TGTGCCAGCAGCCGCGCATCAGGGAAGGGAAACAATCAGCCCCAGCATTTT
TRBJ2-2	-	TRBV2	-	CASSLGQAGTGELFF	TGTGCCAGCAGTCTTGGTCAGGCGGGGACCGGGGAGCTGTTTTTT
TRBJ2-1	-	TRBV4-2	-	CASSQVVGVLQFF	TGTGCCAGCAGCCAAGTTGTAGGAGTACTGCAGTTCTTC
TRBJ2-5	-	TRBV19	-	CASSPILQVQETQYF	TGTGCCAGTAGTCCCATTTTACAGGTCCAAGAGACCCAGTACTTC
TRBJ2-7	TRBD2	TRBV7-2	-	CASSVGAGGSYEQYF	TGTGCCAGCAGCGTCGGGGCGGGAGGTTCCTACGAGCAGTACTTC
TRBJ2-5	-	TRBV10-3	-	CATARDQQETQYF	TGTGCCACTGCCCGGGACCAACAAGAGACCCAGTACTTC
TRBJ1-5	-	TRBV6-5	-	CASSYSMGGEGQPQHF	TGTGCCAGCAGTTACTCAATGGGGGGCGAAGGTCAGCCCCAGCATTTT
TRBJ2-5	TRBD1	TRBV28	-	CASSWTGLVQETQYF	TGTGCCAGCAGTTGGACAGGGTTGGTACAAGAGACCCAGTACTTC
TRBJ2-2	TRBD1	TRBV6-5	-	CASNPTGLNTGELFF	TGTGCCAGCAATCCGACAGGGTTGAACACCGGGGAGCTGTTTTTT
TRBJ2-5	-	TRBV7-3	-	CASSLPDSETQYF	TGTGCCAGCAGCTTACCCGACTCGGAGACCCAGTACTTC
TRBJ1-6	-	TRBV27	-	CASSGRRSNTNSPLHF	TGTGCCAGCAGTGGACGGCGTTCAAACACTAATTCACCCCTCCACTTT
TRBJ1-6	TRBD1	TRBV13	-	CASSLAGTAYSPLHF	TGTGCCAGCAGCTTAGCCGGGACAGCTTATTCACCCCTCCACTTT
TRBJ2-2	-	TRBV6-6	few	CASSYADSTGELFF	TGTGCCAGCAGTTACGCGGACAGCACCGGGGAGCTGTTTTTT
TRBJ1-2	-	TRBV4-3	-	CASSRDRGDYGYTF	TGCGCCAGCAGCCGGGATAGGGGGGATTATGGCTACACCTTC
TRBJ2-3	-	TRBV2	-	CASSAEAVPLGTQYF	TGTGCCAGCTCGGCCGAGGCGGTGCCCCTAGGTACGCAGTATTTT
TRBJ2-3	-	TRBV19	-	CASSKGSRTDTQYF	TGTGCCAGTAGTAAGGGCAGTAGGACAGATACGCAGTATTTT
TRBJ2-3	-	TRBV5-6	-	CASSLRRGGITDTQYF	TGTGCCAGCAGCTTGCGGAGGGGCGGGATCACAGATACGCAGTATTTT
TRBJ2-2	-	TRBV19	-	CAGSTGPTGELFF	TGTGCCGGCTCAACAGGGCCCACCGGGGAGCTGTTTTTT
TRBJ1-4	TRBD1	TRBV7-9	-	CASSYRGPGEKLFF	TGTGCCAGCAGCTACAGGGGGCCAGGGGAAAAACTGTTTTTT
TRBJ2-7	-	TRBV13	-	CASSSLSYQDGYEQYF	TGTGCCAGCAGCTCACTGTCGTACCAGGACGGGTACGAGCAGTACTTC
TRBJ2-7	-	TRBV2	-	CASSEAAYEQYF	TGTGCCAGCAGTGAAGCCGCCTACGAGCAGTACTTC
TRBJ1-6	-	TRBV7-3	-	CASSLTSRGNNSPLHF	TGTGCCAGCAGCTTAACTTCTAGGGGGAATAATTCACCCCTCCACTTT
TRBJ2-2	-	TRBV12-5	-	CASGFHRVVGTGELFF	TGTGCTAGTGGTTTCCACAGGGTCGTTGGCACCGGGGAGCTGTTTTTT
TRBJ1-2	-	TRBV6-1	-	CASSVPVNYGYTF	TGTGCCAGCAGTGTTCCGGTTAACTATGGCTACACCTTC
TRBJ2-5	TRBD2	TRBV5-6	-	CASSLLPTSLQETQYF	TGTGCCAGCAGCCTACTACCGACTAGCCTACAAGAGACCCAGTACTTC
TRBJ2-7	-	TRBV6-5	-	CASRGQAAEVEQYF	TGTGCCAGCAGGGGTCAAGCGGCAGAGGTTGAGCAGTACTTC
TRBJ2-2	-	TRBV18	once	CASSASRANTGELFF	TGTGCCAGCTCAGCTAGCCGCGCGAACACCGGGGAGCTGTTTTTT
TRBJ2-7	-	TRBV2	-	CASSEAAGLGSYEQYF	TGTGCCAGCAGTGAAGCGGCGGGCCTAGGCTCCTACGAGCAGTACTTC
TRBJ2-1	TRBD2	TRBV19	-	CASSTGLAGVNPIYNEQFF	TGTGCCAGTAGTACGGGACTAGCGGGGGTGAACCCAATCTACAATGAGCAGTTCTTC
TRBJ1-1	TRBD1	TRBV29-1	once	CSAMDRGTEAFF	TGCAGCGCCATGGACAGGGGCACTGAAGCTTTCTTT
TRBJ2-7	-	TRBV2	-	CASDQAGVGEQYF	TGTGCCAGCGATCAAGCCGGAGTTGGCGAGCAGTACTTC
TRBJ2-7	-	TRBV7-2	once	CASSFTSTHEQYF	TGTGCCAGCAGCTTTACTAGCACGCACGAGCAGTACTTC
TRBJ2-5	-	TRBV2	-	CASAGPPLQETQYF	TGTGCCAGCGCGGGTCCCCCCCTCCAAGAGACCCAGTACTTC